This T cell receptor beta chain stems from a study of early T cells in non-severe SARS-CoV-2 infection (dated by TCRdb to the early 2020s). At the level of the whole study: Because TCR sequencing was done on bulk RNA from unsorted whole blood, the alpha and beta chains could not be paired.

What the work shows at the level of the full study, not this receptor alone: VDJdb matching was skewed toward anti-spike CD8 responses and likely underestimated virus-specific expansions by missing private and CD4 specificities.

The CDR3 numbers 12 residues from cysteine through phenylalanine. Only the CDR3 region is kept as DNA, spanning 36 bases read in frame from base 1. Cut back by 7 bases and 8 bases, the V and J ends lie 11 bases apart. CDR1 SNHLY and CDR2 FYNNEI were looked up in the germline V gene. Set within a cohort of healthcare workers in London, UK, this nested case-control study involved weekly PCR testing of nasopharyngeal swabs along with blood sampling. Between 23 and 31 March 2020, the week of the UK lockdown, healthcare workers were enrolled and then followed up weekly for as long as 16 weeks. Receptor libraries were prepared by 5' RACE. The listed sequencing device is NextSeq 500. To correct for sequencing error and PCR bias, the TCR library protocol tagged individual cDNA molecules with unique molecular identifiers. Sequencing covered both TCR alpha and beta chains, and within each sample the abundances of alpha and beta sequences were tightly co-correlated. As for the authors' bioinformatics: Decombinator V4 was used to annotate the V gene, J gene and CDR3 of the TCR sequences. Expanded TCRs were defined as changing significantly between any two time points under a Poisson model with p below 0.0001. Abundances of TCRs were expressed as counts per million after normalisation to the total number of TCRs sequenced in each sample. MAIT TCRs were defined by TRAV1-2 paired with TRAJ12, TRAJ20 or TRAJ33, and iNKT TCRs by TRAV10 paired with TRAJ18. VDJdb, accessed on 1 November 2021, was searched for TCRs annotated for CMV, EBV and SARS-CoV-2, and TCRs annotated for more than one antigen were excluded. TCRdb reanalyzed the raw reads on its own, using fastp at Q25 for trimming and MiXCR for clone calling, and kept in-frame beta chains. When rows share a CDR3 protein, they turn into one entry using the most common DNA and genes. These V and J calls originate from TCRdb's pipeline instead of the authors' own analysis. The sample table holds around 64,000 distinct CDR3 sequences, of which roughly 11% were seen once. The ten top clones hold around 6% of the sample.

With regard to this clonotype: Its antigen is currently not known. No much larger clonotype is one base removed from it; base qualities were not supplied.

This specimen was whole blood, taken at baseline. The chain couples TRBV2 to TRBJ1-4; no confident D gene assignment can be made. This receptor was identified in an adult who was a healthcare worker with PCR-confirmed SARS-CoV-2 infection or an uninfected control (not recorded which). At the DNA level, the sequence is TGTGCCAGCACCGGCGCGGGGGAAAAACTGTTTTTT. Translated, this gives CASTGAGEKLFF. Outside the CDR3, residues come from the reference TRBV2 and TRBJ1-4 proteins, so the full variable domain is: EPEVTQTPSHQVTQMGQEVILRCVPISNHLYFYWYRQILGQKVEFLVSFYNNEISEKSEIFDDQFSVERPDGSNFTLKIRSTKLEDSAMYFCASTGAGEKLFFGSGTQLSVL.